These 16 T cell receptor beta chains were sequenced from one sample in a study of spatial heterogeneity in lung cancer. Findings and caveats of the study: Intratumoral expanded alpha and beta TCR counts were found to track tumor mutation counts.

Via MiXCR, TCRdb re-called the 5' RACE reads, giving one row per CDR3 protein. The table records under 20,000 distinct CDR3 sequences, roughly 5.8% of them present only once. No antigen has been assigned to these receptors. Time point described: sample taken at primary tumor resection. The source material was lung tumor tissue, sampled at surgery. These receptors came from a female donor with early-stage non-small cell lung cancer.

There are many counts of this clonotype. Because this beta chain is a stray read in a library intended to capture alpha chains, its abundance should not be given much weight. The rearrangement links TRBV20-1 to TRBJ2-1; D assignment may be TRBD1 or TRBD2 (5 bases each). The V and J ends lost 4 bases and 0 bases respectively, with 16 bases between them. This CDR3 contains 16 residues. The germline V gene has CDR1 DFQATT and CDR2 SNEGSKA (reference sequence). CDR3 protein: CSAKGPGPSSYNEQFF. The CDR3 nucleotides read TGCAGTGCTAAGGGACCCGGGCCGAGCTCCTACAATGAGCAGTTCTTC.

This clonotype came up many times. This beta chain is off target for a library built for alpha chains, so its abundance means little. V gene TRBV28 combines with J gene TRBJ2-3; maybe TRBD2 (6 bases). The V end was cut by 2 bases, the J end by 3 bases, with 12 bases between. The length of the CDR3 is 15 residues. The germline gives CDR1 MDHEN, CDR2 SYDVKM. The DNA for the CDR3 is TGTGCCAGCAGTTTACAGCGGGCCGGGACAGATACGCAGTATTTT. Translation: CASSLQRAGTDTQYF. The entire variable domain, with the rest obtained from reference TRBV28 and TRBJ2-3, is as follows: DVKVTQSSRYLVKRTGEKVFLECVQDMDHENMFWYRQDPGLGLRLIYFSYDVKMKEKGDIPEGYSVSREKKERFSLILESASTNQTSMYLCASSLQRAGTDTQYFGPGTRLTVL.

This clonotype appeared many times. This beta chain represents an off-target read in a library built for alpha chains; its size is of limited meaning. J is TRBJ2-5 and V is TRBV11-1, with D perhaps assigned TRBD1 or TRBD2 (5 bases each). Per germline, CDR1 SGHAT and CDR2 FQDESV (reference sequence). This CDR3 spans 14 amino acids. V dropped 5 bases and J dropped 4 bases, with 14 bases sitting between them. The CDR3: CASSPGGGRETQYF. The CDR3 DNA reads as TGTGCCAGCAGCCCCGGTGGGGGAAGAGAGACCCAGTACTTC.

In its sample, this clonotype is medium-sized. The library was designed around alpha chains, so this beta chain is a stray read whose abundance carries little weight. The rearrangement links TRBV29-1 to TRBJ2-6; tentative D call: TRBD1 (6 bases). The V and J ends lost 6 bases and 0 bases respectively, with 15 bases between them. The germline V gene encodes CDR1 SQVTM and CDR2 ANQGSEA. CDR3 length equals 16 residues. CDR3: CSVDTGPSSGANVLTF. The DNA for the CDR3 is TGCAGCGTGGATACAGGGCCCAGCTCTGGGGCCAACGTCCTGACTTTC.

This clonotype was seen ten or more times. The library was built for alpha chains, so this beta chain is an off-target read and its size means little. The chain uses TRBV19 and TRBJ2-1; 9 bases agree with TRBD1. Germline CDR1 reads LNHDA; CDR2 reads SQIVND (reference sequence). The CDR3 runs to 14 residues. The trim removed 9 bases at V and 8 bases at J, leaving 11 bases unmatched. CDR3 DNA sequence: TGTGCCAGCGGCCTTAGACAGGGGGTTCATGAGCAGTTCTTC. Translated: CASGLRQGVHEQFF.

In its sample, this clonotype was seen many times. Found in a library prepared for alpha chains, this beta chain is an off-target read, and its abundance has little meaning. V and J are TRBV3-1 and TRBJ2-5; D unclear. CDR1 LGHDT and CDR2 YNNKEL come from the germline V gene (reference sequence). The CDR3 loop spans 14 amino acids. V was pared by 0 bases and J by 5 bases, with 10 bases between. In DNA form, the CDR3 reads TGTGCCAGCAGCCAAGATTACGGGCGGGAGACCCAGTACTTC. This sequence encodes CASSQDYGRETQYF.

This clonotype has at least ten counts. Since the library was made to target alpha chains, this beta chain is a stray read and its abundance is not meaningful. The chain uses TRBV29-1 and TRBJ1-1; D remains unclear. Trimming took 8 bases from V and 0 from J, leaving 13 bases between them. This CDR3 is 13 amino acids long. CDR1 is SQVTM, CDR2 ANQGSEA, per germline. CDR3 residues: CSSGYHMNTEAFF. DNA of the CDR3: TGCAGCAGTGGTTATCACATGAACACTGAAGCTTTCTTT. Full variable domain (remainder filled in from reference TRBV29-1 and TRBJ1-1): SAVISQKPSRDICQRGTSLTIQCQVDSQVTMMFWYRQQPGQSLTLIATANQGSEATYESGFVIDKFPISRPNLTFSTLTVSNMSPEDSSIYLCSSGYHMNTEAFFGQGTRLTVV.

By share, this clonotype ranks as medium-sized. Because this beta chain is a stray read in a library intended to capture alpha chains, its abundance should not be given much weight. The chain uses TRBV5-1 and TRBJ2-3; maybe TRBD2 (6 bases). Germline-derived CDR1 and CDR2 are SGHRS and YFSETQ. The CDR3 spans 16 residues. The V and J ends lost 0 bases and 3 bases respectively, with 14 bases between them. The CDR3 DNA reads TGCGCCAGCAGCTTGGGGGAGGCTTACCGAACAGATACGCAGTATTTT. As protein: CASSLGEAYRTDTQYF.

This clonotype was seen at least ten times. In a library made to pick up alpha chains, this beta chain is a stray read with a size that means little. V usage is TRBV5-1 and J usage is TRBJ2-7, with D hard to call. CDR1 SGHRS and CDR2 YFSETQ come from the germline V gene. The V end lost 4 bases, the J end lost 3 bases, and 8 bases lay between the germline ends. The CDR3 is 12 amino acids. The CDR3, as DNA: TGCGCCAGCAGCCGAAACTTCTACGAGCAGTACTTC. Translating it yields CASSRNFYEQYF.

At least ten counts were recorded for this clonotype. This beta chain turned up in a library designed for alpha chains; as an off-target read, its abundance says little. The chain uses TRBV11-1 and TRBJ2-5; tentative D call: TRBD1 (6 bases). The germline V gene encodes CDR1 SGHAT and CDR2 FQDESV (reference sequence). The CDR3 consists of 15 residues. V lost 2 bases and J 1 base, leaving 11 bases between the germline ends. CDR3 sequence: CASSLYSGVQETQYF. DNA for the CDR3: TGTGCCAGCAGCTTATACTCAGGGGTCCAAGAGACCCAGTACTTC.

This clonotype occurred many times. This beta chain appears as a stray read in a library generated for alpha chains; its size is not informative. J is TRBJ2-5 and V is TRBV7-9; D unclear. The V gene's germline CDR1 is SEHNR and CDR2 FQNEAQ (reference sequence). The CDR3 totals 13 residues. Trimming took 7 bases from V and 2 from J, leaving 11 bases between them. CDR3 residues: CASTRTEQETQYF. DNA of the CDR3: TGTGCCAGCACCCGAACGGAGCAAGAGACCCAGTACTTC.

Notes on this clonotype: This clone may be a read error of a much larger clone one base away. This beta chain is off target for a library built for alpha chains, so its abundance means little. The rearrangement links TRBV2 to TRBJ2-5; 7 bases match TRBD2. The V gene's germline CDR1 is SNHLY and CDR2 FYNNEI. The CDR3 totals 15 residues. CDR3 bases: TGTGTCAGCAGGGAGGGGACGCAGTACCAAGAGACCCAGTACTTC. Protein product: CVSREGTQYQETQYF.

On this clonotype itself: The library was designed around alpha chains, so this beta chain is a stray read whose abundance carries little weight. The chain carries TRBV1 and TRBJ1-2; the table's D call, TRBD1, has no DNA check behind it. TRBV1 is listed as a pseudogene. The CDR3 sequence is 18 residues long. The CDR3: CTSSHPPRGREISYGYTF. CDR3 bases: TGCACCAGCAGCCATCCCCCCAGGGGGCGAGAAATTAGCTATGGCTACACCTTC.

This clonotype was counted at least ten times. Within a library made for alpha chains, this beta chain is off target, and its count is uninformative. The chain joins TRBV12-3 or TRBV12-4 to TRBJ2-2; D is uncertain. Trimming left V 4 bases short and J 2 bases short, with 11 bases between. The CDR3 is 15 residues long. CDR3 in amino acids: CASSSDGYNTGELFF. Here the CDR3 DNA reads TGTGCCAGCAGTTCCGACGGTTACAACACCGGGGAGCTGTTTTTT.

In its sample, this clonotype was seen many times. Little can be read into the size of this beta chain, an off-target read in a library designed for alpha chains. The rearrangement joins TRBV2 to TRBJ2-1, with D perhaps TRBD2 (5 bases). Looked up from germline, CDR1 is SNHLY and CDR2 is FYNNEI. V shed 5 bases and J shed 7 bases, with 6 bases lying between them. The CDR3 has 11 amino acids. The CDR3 DNA sequence: TGTGCCAGCAGTCCGGGGAATGAGCAGTTCTTC. This codes for CASSPGNEQFF.

This clonotype is labeled as medium-sized (0.01 to 0.1%). This beta chain is an off-target read within a library intended for alpha chains, so its frequency means little. The chain employs TRBV5-4 and TRBJ2-1; 15 bases align to TRBD2. This CDR3 is built from 18 residues. Germline V gene sequence: CDR1 SGHNT, CDR2 YYREEE (reference sequence). After removal of 0 bases from V and 6 bases from J, the junction contained 7 bases not matched to a gene. In nucleotides, the CDR3 is TGTGCCAGCAGCTTGGAAGGACTAGCGGGAGGGCCAGGCAATGAGCAGTTCTTC. Residues: CASSLEGLAGGPGNEQFF.